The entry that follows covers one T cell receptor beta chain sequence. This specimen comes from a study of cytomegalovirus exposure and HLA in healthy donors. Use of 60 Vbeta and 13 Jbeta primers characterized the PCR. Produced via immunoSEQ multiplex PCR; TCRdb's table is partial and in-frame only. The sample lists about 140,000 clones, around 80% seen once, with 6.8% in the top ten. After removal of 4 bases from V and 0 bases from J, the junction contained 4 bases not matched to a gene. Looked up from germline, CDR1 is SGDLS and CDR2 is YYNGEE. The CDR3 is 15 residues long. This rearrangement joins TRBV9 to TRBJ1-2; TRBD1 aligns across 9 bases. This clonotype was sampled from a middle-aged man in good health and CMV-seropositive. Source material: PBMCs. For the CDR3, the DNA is TGTGCCAGCAGCATGGGACAGGGCGCTAACTATGGCTACACCTTC. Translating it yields CASSMGQGANYGYTF.